This TCR beta chain is drawn from a study of blood T cell repertoires in COVID-19. Turning to the study itself: Spain, Italy and the United States supplied samples that represented acute and convalescent COVID-19. Sources were T cells, B-cell-depleted T cells, or PBMCs; the material itself was cDNA or gDNA.

V lost 4 bases and J lost 4; bases outside the gene matches: 7. Germline loops: CDR1 SNHLY, CDR2 FYNNEI. The CDR3 has 15 amino acids. Original processing methods: Estimation of nucleated cell counts relied on the amplification of reference gene primers. TCRdb's copy holds only in-frame clones and misses some; the assay was immunoSEQ multiplex PCR. V and J calls plus clone size are reproduced from that table; the DNA served to infer D and trimming. This table holds some 110,000 clones, over 75% found once. This clonotype was obtained from a man in his fifties or sixties with acute or convalescent COVID-19. The material sequenced was peripheral blood. The chain carries TRBV2 and TRBJ1-3, with 7 bases lining up with TRBD1. The CDR3 region has the DNA TGTGCCAGCAGTGTACAGGGGCTGCGGGGAAACACCATATATTTT. It codes for CASSVQGLRGNTIYF.